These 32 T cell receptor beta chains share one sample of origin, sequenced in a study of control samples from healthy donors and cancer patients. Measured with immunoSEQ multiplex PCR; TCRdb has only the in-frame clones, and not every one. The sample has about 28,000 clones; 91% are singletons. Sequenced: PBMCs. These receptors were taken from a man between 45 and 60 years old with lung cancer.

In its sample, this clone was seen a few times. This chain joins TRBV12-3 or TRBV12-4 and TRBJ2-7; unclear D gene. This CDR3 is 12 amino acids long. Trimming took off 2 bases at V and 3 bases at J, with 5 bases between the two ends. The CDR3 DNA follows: TGTGCCAGCAGTTTAAACATCTACGAGCAGTACTTC. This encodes CASSLNIYEQYF.

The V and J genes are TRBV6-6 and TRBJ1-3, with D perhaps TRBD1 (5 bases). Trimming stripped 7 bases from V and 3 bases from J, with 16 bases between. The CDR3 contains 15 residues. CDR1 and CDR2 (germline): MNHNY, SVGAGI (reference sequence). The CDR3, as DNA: TGTGCCAGCATCAAAACTCGGCAGGGTGGAAACACCATATATTTT. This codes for CASIKTRQGGNTIYF.

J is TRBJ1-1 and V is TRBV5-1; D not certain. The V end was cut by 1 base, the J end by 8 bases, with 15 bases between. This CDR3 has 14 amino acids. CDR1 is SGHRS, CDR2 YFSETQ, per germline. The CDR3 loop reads CASSLSVNGLEAFF. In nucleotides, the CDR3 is TGCGCCAGCAGCTTGTCAGTCAACGGACTCGAAGCTTTCTTT.

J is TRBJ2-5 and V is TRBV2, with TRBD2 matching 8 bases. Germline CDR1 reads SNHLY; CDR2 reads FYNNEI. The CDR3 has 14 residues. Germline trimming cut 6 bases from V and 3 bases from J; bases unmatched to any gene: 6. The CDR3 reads CASRGIAGKETQYF. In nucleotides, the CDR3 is TGTGCCAGCAGGGGAATAGCGGGGAAAGAGACCCAGTACTTC.

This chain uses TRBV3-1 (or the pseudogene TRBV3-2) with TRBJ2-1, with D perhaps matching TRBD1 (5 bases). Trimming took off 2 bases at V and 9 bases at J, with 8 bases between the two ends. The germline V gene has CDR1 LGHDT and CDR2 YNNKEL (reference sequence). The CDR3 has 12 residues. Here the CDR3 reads CASSQRGSEQFF. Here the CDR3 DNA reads TGTGCCAGCAGCCAAAGGGGATCTGAGCAGTTCTTC.

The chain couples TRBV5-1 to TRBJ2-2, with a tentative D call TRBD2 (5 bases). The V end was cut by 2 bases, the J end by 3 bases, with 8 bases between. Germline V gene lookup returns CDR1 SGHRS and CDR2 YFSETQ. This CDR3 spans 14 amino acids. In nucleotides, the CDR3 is TGCGCCAGCAGCTTCGGGGATTACACCGGGGAGCTGTTTTTT. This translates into CASSFGDYTGELFF.

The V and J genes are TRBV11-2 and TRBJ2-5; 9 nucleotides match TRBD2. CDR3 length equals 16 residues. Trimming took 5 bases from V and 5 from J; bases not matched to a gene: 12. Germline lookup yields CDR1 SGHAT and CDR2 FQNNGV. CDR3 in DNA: TGTGCCAGCAGCCCCAAAGGCCCTAGCGGGGTTGAGACCCAGTACTTC. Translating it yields CASSPKGPSGVETQYF.

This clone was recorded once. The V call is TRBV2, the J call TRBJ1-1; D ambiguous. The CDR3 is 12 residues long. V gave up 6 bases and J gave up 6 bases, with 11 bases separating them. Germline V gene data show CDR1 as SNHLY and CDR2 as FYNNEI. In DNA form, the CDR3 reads TGTGCCAGCAGGGTTGGAAGCGCTGAAGCTTTCTTT. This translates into CASRVGSAEAFF.

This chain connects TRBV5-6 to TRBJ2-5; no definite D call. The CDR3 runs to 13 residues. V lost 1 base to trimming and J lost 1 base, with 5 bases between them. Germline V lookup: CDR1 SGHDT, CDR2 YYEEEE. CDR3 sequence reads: CASSLIPQETQYF. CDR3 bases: TGTGCCAGCAGCTTGATACCCCAAGAGACCCAGTACTTC.

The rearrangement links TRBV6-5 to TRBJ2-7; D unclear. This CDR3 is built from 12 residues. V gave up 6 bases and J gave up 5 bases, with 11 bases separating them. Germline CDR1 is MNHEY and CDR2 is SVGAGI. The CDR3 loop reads CASSPRTDEQYF. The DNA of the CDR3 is TGTGCCAGCAGCCCCCGGACCGACGAGCAGTACTTC.

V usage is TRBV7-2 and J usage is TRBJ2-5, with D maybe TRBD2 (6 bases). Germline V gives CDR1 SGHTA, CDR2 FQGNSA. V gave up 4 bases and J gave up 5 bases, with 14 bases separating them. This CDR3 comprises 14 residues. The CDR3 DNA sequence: TGTGCCAGCAGCTCGGCGGGGTGGGTCGAGACCCAGTACTTC. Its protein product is CASSSAGWVETQYF.

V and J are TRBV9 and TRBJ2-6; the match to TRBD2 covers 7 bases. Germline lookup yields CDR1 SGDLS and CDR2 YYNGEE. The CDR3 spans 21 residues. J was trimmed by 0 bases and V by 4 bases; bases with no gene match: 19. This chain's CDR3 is CASSYKSPKTSSFSGANVLTF. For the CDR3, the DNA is TGTGCCAGCAGCTATAAAAGTCCGAAGACTAGCAGTTTCTCTGGGGCCAACGTCCTGACTTTC.

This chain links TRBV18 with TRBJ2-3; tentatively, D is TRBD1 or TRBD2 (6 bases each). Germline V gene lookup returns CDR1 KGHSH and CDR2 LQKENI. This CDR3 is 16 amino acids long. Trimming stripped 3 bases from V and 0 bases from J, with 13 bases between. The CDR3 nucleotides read TGTGCCAGCTCACCCCTAGGGGGGAGTAGCACAGATACGCAGTATTTT. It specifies CASSPLGGSSTDTQYF.

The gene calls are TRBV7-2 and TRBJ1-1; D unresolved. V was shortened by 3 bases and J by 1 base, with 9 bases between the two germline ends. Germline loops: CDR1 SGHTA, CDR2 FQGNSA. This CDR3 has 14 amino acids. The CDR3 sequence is CASSFESRNTEAFF. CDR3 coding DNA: TGTGCCAGCAGCTTTGAGAGCAGGAACACTGAAGCTTTCTTT.

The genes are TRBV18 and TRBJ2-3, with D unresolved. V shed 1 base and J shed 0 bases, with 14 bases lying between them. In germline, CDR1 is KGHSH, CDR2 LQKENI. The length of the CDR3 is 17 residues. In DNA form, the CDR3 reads TGTGCCAGCTCACCACGGTCGAGCAGAGCTAGCACAGATACGCAGTATTTT. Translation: CASSPRSSRASTDTQYF.

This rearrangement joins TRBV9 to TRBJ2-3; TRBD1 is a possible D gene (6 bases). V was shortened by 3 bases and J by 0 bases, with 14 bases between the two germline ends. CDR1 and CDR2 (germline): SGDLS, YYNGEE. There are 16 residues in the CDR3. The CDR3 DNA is TGTGCCAGCAGCGCCCTAGGGACATCTAGCACAGATACGCAGTATTTT. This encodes CASSALGTSSTDTQYF.

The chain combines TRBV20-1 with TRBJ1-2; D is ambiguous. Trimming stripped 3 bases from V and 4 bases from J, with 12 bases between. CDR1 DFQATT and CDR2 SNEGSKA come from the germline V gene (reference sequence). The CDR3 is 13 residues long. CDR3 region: CSASRGTSYGYTF. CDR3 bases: TGCAGTGCTAGTCGGGGTACGAGCTATGGCTACACCTTC.

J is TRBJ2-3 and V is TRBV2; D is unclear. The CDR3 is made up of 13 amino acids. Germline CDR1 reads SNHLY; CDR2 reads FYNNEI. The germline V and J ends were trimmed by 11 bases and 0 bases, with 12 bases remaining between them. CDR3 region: CASRALSTDTQYF. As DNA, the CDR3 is TGTGCCTCACGGGCACTTAGCACAGATACGCAGTATTTT. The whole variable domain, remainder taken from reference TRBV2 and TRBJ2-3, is EPEVTQTPSHQVTQMGQEVILRCVPISNHLYFYWYRQILGQKVEFLVSFYNNEISEKSEIFDDQFSVERPDGSNFTLKIRSTKLEDSAMYFCASRALSTDTQYFGPGTRLTVL.

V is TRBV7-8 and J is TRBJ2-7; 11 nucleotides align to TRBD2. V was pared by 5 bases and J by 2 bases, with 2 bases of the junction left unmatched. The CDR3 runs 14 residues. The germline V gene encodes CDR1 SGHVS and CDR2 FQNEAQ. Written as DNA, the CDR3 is TGTGCCAGCAGCCCTAGCGGGGGGCCCTACGAGCAGTACTTC. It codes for CASSPSGGPYEQYF.

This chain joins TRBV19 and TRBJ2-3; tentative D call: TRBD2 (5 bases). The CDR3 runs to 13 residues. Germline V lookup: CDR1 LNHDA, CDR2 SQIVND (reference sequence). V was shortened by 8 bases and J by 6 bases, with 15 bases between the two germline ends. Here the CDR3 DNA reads TGTGCCAGTCCCCATGGGAGCTTTGATACGCAGTATTTT. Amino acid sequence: CASPHGSFDTQYF.

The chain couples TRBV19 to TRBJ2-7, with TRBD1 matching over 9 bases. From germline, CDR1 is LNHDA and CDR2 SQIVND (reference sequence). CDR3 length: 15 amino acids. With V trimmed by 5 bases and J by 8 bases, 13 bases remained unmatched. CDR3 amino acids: CASSLSGTGFDKQYF. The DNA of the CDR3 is TGTGCCAGTAGTTTATCCGGGACAGGGTTTGATAAGCAGTACTTC.

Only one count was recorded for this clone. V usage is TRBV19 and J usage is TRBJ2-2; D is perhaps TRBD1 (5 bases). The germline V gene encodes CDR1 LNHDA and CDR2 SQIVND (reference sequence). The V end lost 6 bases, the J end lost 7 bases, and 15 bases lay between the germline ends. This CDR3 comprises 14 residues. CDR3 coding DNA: TGTGCCAGTAGCCGACAGAGACCGATCGGGGAGCTGTTTTTT. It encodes CASSRQRPIGELFF.

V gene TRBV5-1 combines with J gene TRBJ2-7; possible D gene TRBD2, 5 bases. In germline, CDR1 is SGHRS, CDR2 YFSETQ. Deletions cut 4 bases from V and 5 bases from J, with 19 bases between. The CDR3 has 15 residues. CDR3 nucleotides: TGCGCCAGCAGCCCGAAGCCGACGGGGATCGACGAGCAGTACTTC. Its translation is CASSPKPTGIDEQYF.

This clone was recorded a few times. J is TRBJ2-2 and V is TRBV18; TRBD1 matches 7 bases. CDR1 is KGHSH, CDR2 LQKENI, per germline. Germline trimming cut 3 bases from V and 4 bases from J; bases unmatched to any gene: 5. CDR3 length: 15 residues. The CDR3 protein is CASSPISGGTGELFF. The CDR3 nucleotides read TGTGCCAGCTCACCCATTTCAGGGGGCACCGGGGAGCTGTTTTTT.

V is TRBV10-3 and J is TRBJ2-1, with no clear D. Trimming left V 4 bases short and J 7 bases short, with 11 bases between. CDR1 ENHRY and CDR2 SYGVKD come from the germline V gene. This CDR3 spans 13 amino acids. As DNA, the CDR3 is TGTGCCATCAGTGTTACCGATTTGAATGAGCAGTTCTTC. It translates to CAISVTDLNEQFF.

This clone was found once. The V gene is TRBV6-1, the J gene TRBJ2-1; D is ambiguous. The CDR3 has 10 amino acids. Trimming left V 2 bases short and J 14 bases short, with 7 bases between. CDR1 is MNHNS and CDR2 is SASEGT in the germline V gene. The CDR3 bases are TGTGCCAGCAGTGAAAAGACGGAGTTCTTC. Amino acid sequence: CASSEKTEFF.

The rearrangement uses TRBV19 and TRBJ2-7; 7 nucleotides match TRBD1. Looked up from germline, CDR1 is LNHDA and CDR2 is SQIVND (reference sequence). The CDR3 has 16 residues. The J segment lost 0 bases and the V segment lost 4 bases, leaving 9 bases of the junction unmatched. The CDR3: CASSNPGQTSSYEQYF. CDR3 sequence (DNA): TGTGCCAGTAGTAATCCGGGACAGACCAGCTCCTACGAGCAGTACTTC.

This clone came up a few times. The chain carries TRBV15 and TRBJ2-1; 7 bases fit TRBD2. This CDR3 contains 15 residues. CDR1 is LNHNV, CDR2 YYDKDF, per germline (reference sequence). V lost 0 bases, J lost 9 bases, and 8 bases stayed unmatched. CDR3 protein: CATSRDPRGEAEQFF. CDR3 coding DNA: TGTGCCACCAGCAGAGATCCTCGGGGGGAGGCTGAGCAGTTCTTC.

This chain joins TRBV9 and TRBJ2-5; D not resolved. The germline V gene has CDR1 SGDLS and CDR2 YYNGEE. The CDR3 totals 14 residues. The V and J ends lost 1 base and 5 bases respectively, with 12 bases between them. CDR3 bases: TGTGCCAGCAGCGTACCGCCAGAAGAGGAGACCCAGTACTTC. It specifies CASSVPPEEETQYF.

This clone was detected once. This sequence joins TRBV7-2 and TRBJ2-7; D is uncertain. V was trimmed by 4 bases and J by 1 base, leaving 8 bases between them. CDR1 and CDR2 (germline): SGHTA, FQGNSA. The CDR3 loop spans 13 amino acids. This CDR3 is CASSSNWSYEQYF. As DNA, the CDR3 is TGTGCCAGCAGCTCGAACTGGTCCTACGAGCAGTACTTC.

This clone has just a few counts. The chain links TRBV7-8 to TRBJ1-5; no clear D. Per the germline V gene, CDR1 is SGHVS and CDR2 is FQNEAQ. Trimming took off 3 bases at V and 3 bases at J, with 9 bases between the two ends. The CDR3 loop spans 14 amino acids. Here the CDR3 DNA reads TGTGCCAGCAGCTTCACAGAGGTCAATCAGCCCCAGCATTTT. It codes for CASSFTEVNQPQHF.

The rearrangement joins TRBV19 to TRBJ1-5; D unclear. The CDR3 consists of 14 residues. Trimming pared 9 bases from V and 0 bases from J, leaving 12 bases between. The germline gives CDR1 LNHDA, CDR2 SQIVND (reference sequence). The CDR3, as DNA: TGTGCCAGCACTCTTACTAATAGCAATCAGCCCCAGCATTTT. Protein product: CASTLTNSNQPQHF.